The 21 T cell receptor beta chains below were found in one sample sequenced in a study of blood T cells in healthy people across ages. A sample-barcoded 5' primer and a J-beta primer mix were used in a second PCR of roughly 7 to 11 cycles. TCRdb redid the calling of the 5' RACE reads with MiXCR, one entry per CDR3 protein. Of hundreds of thousands of distinct CDR3 sequences detected, about 55% appear once; the ten largest clones hold about 38%. What was sequenced was blood. These receptor sequences come from a man older than 75 in good health.

This clonotype was seen repeatedly, ten times or more. The V gene is TRBV4-2, the J gene TRBJ1-2; D not certain. The CDR3 has 13 residues. Per germline, CDR1 LGHNA and CDR2 YNFKEQ. V lost 1 base and J lost 7, with 10 bases in between. CDR3 protein: CASSQGVLGGYTF. DNA for the CDR3: TGTGCCAGCAGCCAAGGGGTTCTGGGTGGCTACACCTTC.

This chain uses TRBV6-4 with TRBJ1-5; TRBD1 is a possible D gene (5 bases). V was shortened by 3 bases and J by 10 bases, with 16 bases between the two germline ends. The CDR3 length is 14 residues. Looked up from germline, CDR1 is MRHNA and CDR2 is SNTAGT. Here the CDR3 reads CASSEGASGIPQHF. CDR3 sequence (DNA): TGTGCCAGCAGTGAAGGGGCCTCAGGAATCCCCCAGCATTTT.

This clonotype was found a few times. The chain is built from TRBV25-1 and TRBJ1-2; TRBD1 is a possible D gene (5 bases). Between the trimmed V and J ends, which lost 5 bases and 8 bases, there was a span of 18 bases. The CDR3 contains 14 residues. The germline CDR1 and CDR2 sequences are MGHDK and SYGVNS. CDR3: CASSYGGRDEGYTF. DNA for the CDR3: TGTGCCAGCAGTTACGGAGGCAGGGACGAAGGCTACACCTTC.

This clonotype was found once. This chain joins TRBV5-1 and TRBJ2-7; 10 nucleotides line up with TRBD2. The CDR3 runs 15 residues. Germline trimming cut 4 bases from V and 3 bases from J; bases unmatched to any gene: 7. From germline, CDR1 is SGHRS and CDR2 YFSETQ. In nucleotides, the CDR3 is TGCGCCAGCAGCACCGGGACTAGCGCCGGCTACGAGCAGTACTTC. This codes for CASSTGTSAGYEQYF.

The rearrangement joins TRBV7-2 to TRBJ2-1; TRBD2 matches 8 bases. Germline V gene sequence: CDR1 SGHTA, CDR2 FQGNSA. V gave up 3 bases and J gave up 3 bases; unmatched junction bases: 4. This CDR3 contains 15 residues. The CDR3 DNA reads TGTGCCAGCAGCTTGGAAGCGGGAGTCTACAATGAGCAGTTCTTC. It encodes CASSLEAGVYNEQFF. Full variable domain (rest looked up from reference TRBV7-2 and TRBJ2-1): GAGVSQSPSNKVTEKGKDVELRCDPISGHTALYWYRQSLGQGLEFLIYFQGNSAPDKSGLPSDRFSAERTGGSVSTLTIQRTQQEDSAVYLCASSLEAGVYNEQFFGPGTRLTVL.

In regard to this clonotype: Possible read error: a much larger clone is one base away. J is TRBJ2-7 and V is TRBV20-1; 9 bases align to TRBD1. TRBJ2-5 matches the DNA end more closely, so the J call is doubtful. This CDR3 region has 14 residues. Germline CDR1 is DFQATT and CDR2 is SNEGSKA (reference sequence). The CDR3 region is CGSEVRTGVETQYF. DNA of the CDR3: TGCGGTTCGGAAGTCCGGACAGGGGTGGAGACCCAGTACTTC.

This chain uses TRBV20-1 with TRBJ2-3, with D unresolved. The CDR3 has 11 residues. Germline V gene data show CDR1 as DFQATT and CDR2 as SNEGSKA (reference sequence). V lost 5 bases to trimming and J lost 7 bases, with 10 bases between them. The CDR3, as DNA: TGCAGTGCTCCTACCGGGTATACGCAGTATTTT. It translates to CSAPTGYTQYF.

The rearrangement uses TRBV5-1 and TRBJ2-3; TRBD1 aligns across 12 bases. Germline CDR1 SGHRS, CDR2 YFSETQ. The junction had 14 bases not matched to a gene; V was cut back by 4 bases and J by 14 bases. CDR3 length equals 15 residues. The CDR3 nucleotides are TGCGCCAGCAGCGACCGGGACAGGGGGCCAAGATACGCGTATTTT. This sequence encodes CASSDRDRGPRYAYF.

The chain has TRBV12-5 and TRBJ2-7; 7 bases align to TRBD2. The V gene's germline CDR1 is LGHNT and CDR2 FRNRAP. V shed 1 base, J shed 3 bases, and the junction held 6 bases outside the gene matches. The CDR3 has 15 amino acids. The chain's CDR3 is CASGLASGADYEQYF. The CDR3 region has the DNA TGTGCTAGTGGTTTGGCGAGCGGGGCCGACTACGAGCAGTACTTC.

CDR3 coding DNA: TGTGCCAGCAGCCGTTCCTCGGACGGGGGAATCTATGGCTACACCTTC. Protein sequence: CASSRSSDGGIYGYTF. The chain carries TRBV4-2 and TRBJ1-2; a possible D gene is TRBD1 (5 bases). The V gene lost 4 bases and the J gene lost 4 bases, with 19 bases spanning the gap. This CDR3 spans 16 amino acids. CDR1 is LGHNA, CDR2 YNFKEQ, per germline.

This chain connects TRBV7-9 to TRBJ1-2; D might be TRBD1 (5 bases). The CDR3 spans 16 residues. The V gene's germline CDR1 is SEHNR and CDR2 FQNEAQ (reference sequence). V lost 6 bases and J 5 bases, leaving 22 bases between the germline ends. CDR3 in amino acids: CASSSAPSGGGYGYTF. For the CDR3, the DNA is TGTGCCAGCAGTTCAGCCCCCTCGGGCGGGGGGTATGGCTACACCTTC.

The V and J genes are TRBV15 and TRBJ2-1; 8 bases match TRBD2. Germline V gene sequence: CDR1 LNHNV, CDR2 YYDKDF (reference sequence). This CDR3 has 15 amino acids. V lost 0 bases to trimming and J lost 8 bases; unmatched junction nucleotides: 6. CDR3 DNA sequence: TGTGCCACCAGCAGAGATCTCATGACTAGCGATGAGCAGTTCTTC. The encoded protein is CATSRDLMTSDEQFF.

J is TRBJ2-7 and V is TRBV3-1; weak D call: TRBD1 (5 bases). Trimming removed 1 base at V and 7 bases at J, with 8 bases between. This CDR3 spans 12 amino acids. The germline CDR1 and CDR2 sequences are LGHDT and YNNKEL (reference sequence). CDR3: CASSQGGAEQYF. The CDR3 nucleotides read TGTGCCAGCAGCCAAGGTGGGGCTGAGCAGTACTTC.

The DNA for the CDR3 is TGTGCCAGCAGCGTACAGGGAACTAATGAAAAACTGTTTTTT. It encodes CASSVQGTNEKLFF. This sequence joins TRBV5-6 and TRBJ1-4, with TRBD1 as a possible D gene (6 bases). Per germline, CDR1 SGHDT and CDR2 YYEEEE. The germline V and J ends were trimmed by 4 bases and 1 base, with 8 bases remaining between them. The CDR3 runs 14 residues.

On this clonotype: A junction end diverges from the germline sequence, so it may reflect a read error. The rearrangement uses TRBV5-1 and TRBJ2-5, with 8 bases that match TRBD1. The length of the CDR3 is 15 residues. The germline V gene encodes CDR1 SGHRS and CDR2 YFSETQ. The CDR3 sequence is CACSSTGDGAETQYF. The CDR3 region has the DNA TGCGCCTGCAGCTCGACAGGGGATGGCGCAGAGACCCAGTACTTC. Full variable domain (missing parts from reference TRBV5-1 and TRBJ2-5): KAGVTQTPRYLIKTRGQQVTLSCSPISGHRSVSWYQQTPGQGLQFLFEYFSETQRNKGNFPGRFSGRQFSNSRSEMNVSTLELGDSALYLCACSSTGDGAETQYFGPGTRLLVL.

The gene calls are TRBV20-1 and TRBJ2-1; the D gene is possibly TRBD2 (6 bases). The CDR3 loop spans 12 amino acids. CDR1 is DFQATT, CDR2 SNEGSKA, per germline (reference sequence). Deletions cut 6 bases from V and 7 bases from J, with 13 bases between. The CDR3 spells CSATGGGNEQFF. The CDR3 region has the DNA TGCAGTGCCACCGGGGGAGGAAATGAGCAGTTCTTC.

The rearrangement links TRBV20-1 to TRBJ2-3; TRBD2 agrees at 7 bases. This CDR3 is 14 amino acids long. From germline, CDR1 is DFQATT and CDR2 SNEGSKA (reference sequence). Unmatched junction bases numbered 1, after V lost 0 bases and J lost 1 base. The chain's CDR3 is CSARDLAGTDTQYF. In nucleotides, the CDR3 is TGCAGTGCTAGAGATCTAGCGGGCACAGATACGCAGTATTTT.

V usage is TRBV19 and J usage is TRBJ2-3, with unresolved D. The CDR3 length is 12 residues. CDR1 and CDR2 from the germline V gene are LNHDA and SQIVND (reference sequence). The germline V and J ends were trimmed by 3 bases and 7 bases, with 8 bases remaining between them. CDR3: CASSMGVNTQYF. CDR3 nucleotide sequence: TGTGCCAGTAGTATGGGTGTGAATACGCAGTATTTT.

The chain links TRBV2 to TRBJ2-1; TRBD2 matches 8 bases. The CDR3 extends over 15 amino acids. The V gene end was trimmed by 8 bases and the J gene end by 2 bases; junction bases not matched to a gene: 8. Germline loops: CDR1 SNHLY, CDR2 FYNNEI. In DNA, the CDR3 is TGTGCCAGCCGCGGACAGCGGGAGACCTACAATGAGCAGTTCTTC. This translates into CASRGQRETYNEQFF.

For the CDR3, the DNA is TGTGCCAGCAATACGCTAGCGGGAGTGAACCCAGATACGCAGTATTTT. It encodes CASNTLAGVNPDTQYF. V gene TRBV27 combines with J gene TRBJ2-3, with 10 nucleotides matching TRBD2. The CDR3 consists of 16 residues. Trimming took 7 bases from V and 4 from J; bases not matched to a gene: 11. From germline, CDR1 is MNHEY and CDR2 SMNVEV (reference sequence).

V gene TRBV29-1 combines with J gene TRBJ1-1; 9 positions agree with TRBD1. The J segment lost 4 bases and the V segment lost 3 bases, leaving 6 bases of the junction unmatched. The CDR3 extends over 14 amino acids. Germline loops: CDR1 SQVTM, CDR2 ANQGSEA. The CDR3 nucleotides read TGCAGCGTTGACCTGACAGGGGGTGGCACTGAAGCTTTCTTT. Translation: CSVDLTGGGTEAFF.